The rows below give T cell receptor beta chains drawn from one sample of a study of T cell clones after liver transplantation. Sequencing used immunoSEQ multiplex PCR; TCRdb keeps in-frame clones, though not all of them. The sample includes over 90,000 clones, roughly 80% seen only once; the top ten take about 2.8%. Sequencing used CD4+ T cells from blood, obtained around 49 months after liver transplant. Receptors originate from a human patient who received a liver transplant. The T cells may partly be graft donor cells. Each CDR3 is given with its conserved first and last residue. Fields, in order: V gene, clone size, J gene, D gene, CDR3 protein, CDR3 DNA. A D gene is named only where the DNA matches it firmly. A clone size is listed for some rows: how often the clone was seen (once, few, many), or a class if it is expanded.

>TRBV20-1|.|TRBJ2-5|.
CSYPGLETQYF
TGCAGTTACCCAGGTTTAGAGACCCAGTACTTC
>TRBV14|.|TRBJ2-7|TRBD1
CASSQSAWEQGVSYEQYF
TGTGCCAGCAGCCAATCCGCCTGGGAACAGGGGGTATCCTACGAGCAGTACTTC
>TRBV9|once|TRBJ2-1|TRBD2
CASSVGRASGRGNEQFF
TGTGCCAGCAGCGTCGGCAGGGCTAGCGGGAGAGGCAATGAGCAGTTCTTC
>TRBV6-1|few|TRBJ1-2|.
CASTVTASYGYTF
TGTGCCAGCACGGTGACAGCAAGCTATGGCTACACCTTC
>TRBV29-1|few|TRBJ2-1|.
CSVKPGPVEQFF
TGCAGCGTGAAACCGGGGCCTGTAGAGCAGTTCTTC
>TRBV27|.|TRBJ2-5|.
CASSFLNPVDQTQYF
TGTGCCAGCAGTTTTCTAAACCCTGTGGATCAGACCCAGTACTTC
>TRBV7-2|.|TRBJ1-1|TRBD1
CASSSQRTGLGNTEAFF
TGTGCCAGCAGCTCTCAGAGGACAGGTCTAGGGAACACTGAAGCTTTCTTT
>TRBV6-1|.|TRBJ2-1|.
CASSESAAVYNEQFF
TGTGCCAGCAGTGAATCAGCGGCAGTCTACAATGAGCAGTTCTTC
>TRBV10-3|.|TRBJ2-3|.
CASSRGDTQYF
TGTGCCAGCTCTCGCGGAGATACGCAGTATTTT
>TRBV7-9|.|TRBJ2-3|TRBD1
CASESRGQGRGTDTQYF
TGTGCCAGCGAAAGCCGAGGACAGGGGCGAGGGACAGATACGCAGTATTTT
>TRBV18|once|TRBJ1-2|.
CASSPSSSQFYGYTF
TGTGCCAGCTCACCATCTTCGAGTCAGTTCTATGGCTACACCTTC
>TRBV18|.|TRBJ1-1|TRBD1
CASSPQGANTEAFF
TGTGCCAGCTCACCACAGGGGGCGAACACTGAAGCTTTCTTT
>TRBV4-3|.|TRBJ1-2|.
CASSQGRGLYGYTF
TGCGCCAGCAGCCAGGGGAGAGGCCTCTATGGCTACACCTTC
>TRBV5-1|.|TRBJ1-1|TRBD1
CASSLDRGNTEAFF
TGCGCCAGCAGCTTGGACAGGGGGAACACTGAAGCTTTCTTT
>TRBV5-1|.|TRBJ2-3|.
CASSGSTDTQYF
TGCGCCAGCTCAGGGAGCACAGATACGCAGTATTTT
>TRBV5-1|.|TRBJ2-1|TRBD2
CASSSGGSPNEQFF
TGCGCCAGCAGCTCCGGCGGGAGCCCCAATGAGCAGTTCTTC
>TRBV19|.|TRBJ2-1|TRBD2
CASSRTSGPYNEQFF
TGTGCCAGTAGTCGGACTAGCGGGCCTTACAATGAGCAGTTCTTC
>TRBV28|.|TRBJ1-2|.
CASSLQGPYHGYTF
TGTGCCAGCAGTTTACAGGGTCCTTATCATGGCTACACCTTC
>TRBV7-9|.|TRBJ2-1|TRBD2
CASSFTSGRGQFF
TGTGCCAGCAGCTTTACTAGCGGGAGGGGCCAGTTCTTC
>TRBV19|once|TRBJ2-1|.
CASSIEAASVYNEQFF
TGTGCCAGTAGTATAGAGGCGGCTAGCGTCTACAATGAGCAGTTCTTC
>TRBV15|.|TRBJ2-3|TRBD1
CATSMGTARADTQYF
TGTGCCACCAGCATGGGGACAGCCAGGGCAGATACGCAGTATTTT
>TRBV6-5|.|TRBJ1-2|.
CAARGAYGYTF
TGTGCCGCGCGGGGGGCATATGGCTACACCTTC
>TRBV5-6|.|TRBJ2-7|.
CASSLTGNSYEQYF
TGTGCCAGCAGCTTGACAGGGAACTCCTACGAGCAGTACTTC
>TRBV7-2|.|TRBJ2-7|TRBD2
CASSSTGTRGREQYF
TGTGCCAGCAGCTCAACCGGGACTAGAGGACGCGAGCAGTACTTC
>TRBV7-2|.|TRBJ2-3|.
CASSTTGTDTQYF
TGTGCCAGCAGCACTACAGGGACAGATACGCAGTATTTT
>TRBV7-9|.|TRBJ2-5|.
CALLDGNSQETQYF
TGTGCCCTCCTCGACGGCAATTCCCAAGAGACCCAGTACTTC
>TRBV5-1|.|TRBJ2-1|.
CASSLSSGTGTGPNEQFF
TGCGCCAGCAGCTTGTCGAGTGGAACCGGGACGGGGCCCAATGAGCAGTTCTTC
>TRBV4-2|.|TRBJ2-5|.
CASSQVPGRETQYF
TGTGCCAGCAGCCAAGTCCCTGGCCGGGAGACCCAGTACTTC
>TRBV4-3|.|TRBJ1-6|.
CASSQEASNSPLHF
TGCGCCAGCAGCCAAGAGGCCAGTAATTCACCCCTCCACTTT
>TRBV2|.|TRBJ1-1|.
CASSGPVMNTEAFF
TGTGCCAGCAGTGGTCCGGTAATGAACACTGAAGCTTTCTTT
>TRBV9|.|TRBJ1-4|.
CASSVAIGADGKLFF
TGTGCCAGCAGCGTAGCTATTGGGGCCGACGGAAAACTGTTTTTT
>TRBV5-1|.|TRBJ2-3|.
CASSLAGGPSTDTQYF
TGCGCCAGCAGCTTGGCGGGGGGCCCTAGCACAGATACGCAGTATTTT
>TRBV7-3|.|TRBJ2-7|.
CASSSDSGIGEQYF
TGTGCCAGCAGCTCGGACAGTGGGATAGGCGAGCAGTACTTC
>TRBV29-1|.|TRBJ2-1|TRBD2
CSVDAGLAGVDEQFF
TGCAGCGTGGACGCGGGACTAGCGGGAGTAGATGAGCAGTTCTTC
>TRBV7-8|few|TRBJ1-5|.
CASSLERGQPQHF
TGTGCCAGCAGCTTAGAGAGGGGACAGCCCCAGCATTTT
>TRBV7-2|once|TRBJ1-5|.
CASSSRTAREPQHF
TGTGCCAGCAGCTCAAGGACCGCCCGGGAGCCCCAGCATTTT
>TRBV19|.|TRBJ2-1|TRBD1
CASKQGDRGLGNEQFF
TGTGCCAGTAAGCAGGGAGACAGGGGGCTAGGCAATGAGCAGTTCTTC
>TRBV29-1|.|TRBJ1-2|TRBD1
CSVVIQGDYGYTF
TGCAGCGTTGTAATTCAGGGGGACTATGGCTACACCTTC
>TRBV18|.|TRBJ2-7|TRBD2
CASSQTGTKATEQYF
TGTGCCAGCTCACAAACCGGGACTAAGGCAACCGAGCAGTACTTC
>TRBV5-5|.|TRBJ2-7|.
CASSSDWGGAYEQYF
TGTGCCAGCAGCTCCGATTGGGGAGGTGCTTACGAGCAGTACTTC
>TRBV9|.|TRBJ2-1|.
CASKGLDSPAGEQFF
TGTGCCAGCAAAGGCTTGGACTCGCCGGCCGGTGAGCAGTTCTTC
>TRBV10-1|.|TRBJ2-7|.
CASSAGQGYEQYF
TGCGCCAGCAGTGCCGGACAAGGGTACGAGCAGTACTTC
>TRBV28|.|TRBJ1-2|TRBD1
CASSSGQGGGYTF
TGTGCCAGCAGTTCGGGACAGGGAGGGGGCTACACCTTC
>TRBV5-1|.|TRBJ2-7|.
CASSNDGGTHAYEQYF
TGCGCCAGCAGCAACGATGGGGGGACACACGCCTACGAGCAGTACTTC
>TRBV6-1|.|TRBJ2-5|.
CASSVMGAEETQYF
TGTGCCAGCAGTGTAATGGGGGCGGAAGAGACCCAGTACTTC